This T cell receptor (beta chain) is drawn from a study of T cells in women clearing cervical HPV infection. Profiled with immunoSEQ multiplex PCR; TCRdb holds only in-frame clones, not every one. In total, the table holds roughly 25,000 clones. Points from the study as a whole: T-cell numbers per sample were unknown and may explain richness differences. Repertoire richness, not evenness, was significantly elevated in CIN3+ cases versus controls.

The CDR3 is 16 residues long. V shed 5 bases and J 7 bases; nucleotides not matched to a gene: 11. As for this clone: Antigen: not known. The CDR3 is cut off 3 residues early in the read; its end comes from the germline J gene.

The origin of this receptor is a woman aged 18 to 75 with a cervical HPV16 infection that either progressed to CIN3+ or cleared (not recorded which). The sequencing input was blood buffy coat. The chain uses TRBV12-3 or TRBV12-4 and TRBJ2-1; 10 bases align to TRBD1. Partial CDR3 DNA: TGTGCCAGCAGTGTAACGACAGGGGGCAGAGGAAATGAG. This encodes CASSVTTGGRGNE. The full CDR3 reads CASSVTTGGRGNEQFF.